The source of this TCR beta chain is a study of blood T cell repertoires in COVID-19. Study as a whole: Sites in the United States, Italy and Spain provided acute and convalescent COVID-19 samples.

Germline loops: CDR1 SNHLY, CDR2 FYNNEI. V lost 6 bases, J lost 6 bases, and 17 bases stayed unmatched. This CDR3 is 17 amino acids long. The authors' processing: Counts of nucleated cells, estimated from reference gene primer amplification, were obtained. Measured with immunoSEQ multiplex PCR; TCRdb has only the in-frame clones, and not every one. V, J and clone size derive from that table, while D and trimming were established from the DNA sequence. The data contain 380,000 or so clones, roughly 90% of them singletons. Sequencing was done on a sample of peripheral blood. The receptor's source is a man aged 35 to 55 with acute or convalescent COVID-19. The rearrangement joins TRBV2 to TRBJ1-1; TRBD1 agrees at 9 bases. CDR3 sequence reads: CASSALSPGQGFAEAFF. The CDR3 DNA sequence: TGTGCCAGCAGCGCCCTCTCTCCGGGACAGGGCTTCGCTGAAGCTTTCTTT.